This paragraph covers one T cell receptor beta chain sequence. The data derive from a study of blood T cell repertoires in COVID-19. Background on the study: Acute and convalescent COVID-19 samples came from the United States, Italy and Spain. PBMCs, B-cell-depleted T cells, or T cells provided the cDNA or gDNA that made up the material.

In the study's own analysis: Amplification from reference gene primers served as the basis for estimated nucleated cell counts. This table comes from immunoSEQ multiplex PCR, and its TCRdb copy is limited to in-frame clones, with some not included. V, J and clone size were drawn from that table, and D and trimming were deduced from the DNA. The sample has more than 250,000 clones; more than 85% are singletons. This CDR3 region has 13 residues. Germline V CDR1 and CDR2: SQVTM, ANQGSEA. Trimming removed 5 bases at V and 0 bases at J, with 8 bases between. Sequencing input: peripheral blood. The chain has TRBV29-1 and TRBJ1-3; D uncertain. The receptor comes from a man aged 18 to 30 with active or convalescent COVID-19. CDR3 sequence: CSVSPDSGNTIYF. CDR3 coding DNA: TGCAGCGTTAGTCCAGACTCTGGAAACACCATATATTTT.